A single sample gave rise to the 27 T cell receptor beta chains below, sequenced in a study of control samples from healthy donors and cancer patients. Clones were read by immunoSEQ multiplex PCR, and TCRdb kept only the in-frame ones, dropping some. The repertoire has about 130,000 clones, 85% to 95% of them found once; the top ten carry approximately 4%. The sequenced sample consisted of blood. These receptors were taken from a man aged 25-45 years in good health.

DNA of the CDR3: TGTGCCAGTCCCTTCGGGACTAGCGGGAGCAATGAGCAGTTCTTC. It codes for CASPFGTSGSNEQFF. This chain connects TRBV27 to TRBJ2-1; 14 bases agree with TRBD2. CDR3 length: 15 residues. Germline lookup yields CDR1 MNHEY and CDR2 SMNVEV (reference sequence). The V segment lost 9 bases and the J segment 6 bases; nucleotides outside the gene matches: 7.

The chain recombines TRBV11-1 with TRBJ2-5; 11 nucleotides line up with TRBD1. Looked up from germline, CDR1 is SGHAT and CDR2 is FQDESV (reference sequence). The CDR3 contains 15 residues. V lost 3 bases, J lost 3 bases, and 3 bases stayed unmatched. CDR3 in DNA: TGTGCCAGCAGCTTGCGGACAGGGGGCAAAGAGACCCAGTACTTC. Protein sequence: CASSLRTGGKETQYF.

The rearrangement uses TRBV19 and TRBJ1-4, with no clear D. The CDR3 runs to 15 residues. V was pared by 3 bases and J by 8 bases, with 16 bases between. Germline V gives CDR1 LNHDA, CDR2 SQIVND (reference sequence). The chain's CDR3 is CASSIEDAGREKLFF. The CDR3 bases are TGTGCCAGTAGTATTGAGGACGCCGGGAGAGAAAAACTGTTTTTT. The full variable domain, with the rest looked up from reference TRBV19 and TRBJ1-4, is DGGITQSPKYLFRKEGQNVTLSCEQNLNHDAMYWYRQDPGQGLRLIYYSQIVNDFQKGDIAEGYSVSREKKESFPLTVTSAQKNPTAFYLCASSIEDAGREKLFFGSGTQLSVL.

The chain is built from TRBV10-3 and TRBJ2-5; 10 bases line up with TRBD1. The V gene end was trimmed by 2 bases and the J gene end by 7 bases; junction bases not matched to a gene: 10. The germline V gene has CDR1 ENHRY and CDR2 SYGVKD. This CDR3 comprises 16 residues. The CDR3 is CAISEIGQGVLGTQYF. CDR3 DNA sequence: TGTGCCATCAGTGAGATTGGACAGGGGGTGTTGGGGACCCAGTACTTC.

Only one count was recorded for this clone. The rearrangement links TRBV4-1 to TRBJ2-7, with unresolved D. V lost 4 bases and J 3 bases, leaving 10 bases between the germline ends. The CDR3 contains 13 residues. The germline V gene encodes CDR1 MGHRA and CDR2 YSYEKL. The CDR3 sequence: CASSLLSDYEQYF. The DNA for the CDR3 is TGCGCCAGCAGCCTCCTATCGGACTACGAGCAGTACTTC.

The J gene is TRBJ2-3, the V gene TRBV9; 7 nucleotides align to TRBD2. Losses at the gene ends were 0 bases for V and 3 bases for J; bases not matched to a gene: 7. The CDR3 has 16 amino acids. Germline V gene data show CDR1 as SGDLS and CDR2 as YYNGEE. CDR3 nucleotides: TGTGCCAGCAGCGTAGGCGGGGGAAAGGCGACAGATACGCAGTATTTT. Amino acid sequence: CASSVGGGKATDTQYF.

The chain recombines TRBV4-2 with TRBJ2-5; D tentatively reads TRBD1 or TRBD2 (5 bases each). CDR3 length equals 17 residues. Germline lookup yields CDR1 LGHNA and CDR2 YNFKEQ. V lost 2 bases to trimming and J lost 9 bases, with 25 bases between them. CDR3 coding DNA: TGTGCCAGCAGCCAACCCCATCTCGGGACCGCCCGGCGAGCCCAGTACTTC. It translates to CASSQPHLGTARRAQYF.

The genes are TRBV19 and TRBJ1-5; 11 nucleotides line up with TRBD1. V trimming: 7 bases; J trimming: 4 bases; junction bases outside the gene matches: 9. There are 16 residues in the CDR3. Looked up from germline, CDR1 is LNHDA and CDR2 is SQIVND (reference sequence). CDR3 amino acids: CASTSTDRGLNQPQHF. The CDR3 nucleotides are TGTGCCAGTACCTCCACGGACAGGGGGCTTAATCAGCCCCAGCATTTT.

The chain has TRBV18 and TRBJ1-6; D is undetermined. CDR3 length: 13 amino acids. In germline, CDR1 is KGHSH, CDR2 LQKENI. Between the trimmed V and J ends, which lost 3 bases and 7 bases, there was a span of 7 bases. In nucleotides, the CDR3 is TGTGCCAGCTCACCCTTCTTGAATTCACCCCTCCACTTT. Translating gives CASSPFLNSPLHF.

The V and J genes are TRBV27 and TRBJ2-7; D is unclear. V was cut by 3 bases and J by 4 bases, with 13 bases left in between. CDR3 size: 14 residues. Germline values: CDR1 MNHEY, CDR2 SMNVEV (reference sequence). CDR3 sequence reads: CASSLSTDGYEQYF. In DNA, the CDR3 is TGTGCCAGCAGTTTGAGCACCGACGGATACGAGCAGTACTTC.

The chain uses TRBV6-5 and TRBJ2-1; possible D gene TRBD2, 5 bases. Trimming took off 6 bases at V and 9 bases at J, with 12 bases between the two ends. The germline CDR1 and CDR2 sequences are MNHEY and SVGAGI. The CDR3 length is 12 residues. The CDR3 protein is CASSPPEGEQFF. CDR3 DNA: TGTGCCAGCAGCCCCCCAGAGGGTGAGCAGTTCTTC.

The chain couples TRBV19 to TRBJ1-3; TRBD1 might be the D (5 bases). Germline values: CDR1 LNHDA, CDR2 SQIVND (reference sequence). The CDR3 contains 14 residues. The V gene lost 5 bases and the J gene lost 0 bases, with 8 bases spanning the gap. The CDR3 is CASSWGNSGNTIYF. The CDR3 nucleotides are TGTGCCAGTAGTTGGGGGAACTCTGGAAACACCATATATTTT.

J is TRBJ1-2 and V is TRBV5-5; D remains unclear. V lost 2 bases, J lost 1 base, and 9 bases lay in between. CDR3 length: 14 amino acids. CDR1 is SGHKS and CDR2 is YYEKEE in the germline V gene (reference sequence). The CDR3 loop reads CASSFFPGNYGYTF. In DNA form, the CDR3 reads TGTGCCAGCAGCTTCTTTCCGGGTAACTATGGCTACACCTTC. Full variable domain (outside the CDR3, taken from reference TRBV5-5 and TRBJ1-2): DAGVTQSPTHLIKTRGQQVTLRCSPISGHKSVSWYQQVLGQGPQFIFQYYEKEERGRGNFPDRFSARQFPNYSSELNVNALLLGDSALYLCASSFFPGNYGYTFGSGTRLTVV.

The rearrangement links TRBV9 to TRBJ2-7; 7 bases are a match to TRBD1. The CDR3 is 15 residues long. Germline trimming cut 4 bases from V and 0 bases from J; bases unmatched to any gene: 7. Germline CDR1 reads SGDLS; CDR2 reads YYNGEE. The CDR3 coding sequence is TGTGCCAGCAGCCGCTCCGGGACAGCCTCCTACGAGCAGTACTTC. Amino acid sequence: CASSRSGTASYEQYF.

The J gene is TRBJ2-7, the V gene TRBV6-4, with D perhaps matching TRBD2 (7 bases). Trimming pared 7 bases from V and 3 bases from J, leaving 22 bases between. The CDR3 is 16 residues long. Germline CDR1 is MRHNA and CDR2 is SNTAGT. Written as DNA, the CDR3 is TGTGCCAGCATACCTCTAGGGGGGGGGCTCCACTACGAGCAGTACTTC. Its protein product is CASIPLGGGLHYEQYF.

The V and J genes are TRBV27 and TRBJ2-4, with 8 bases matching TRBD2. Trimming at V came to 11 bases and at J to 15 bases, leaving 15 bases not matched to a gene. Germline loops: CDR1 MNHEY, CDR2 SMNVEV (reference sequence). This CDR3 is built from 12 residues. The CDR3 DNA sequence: TGTGCCTTAGAGGGGCAGCGGGGGAGGTGGTACTTC. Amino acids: CALEGQRGRWYF.

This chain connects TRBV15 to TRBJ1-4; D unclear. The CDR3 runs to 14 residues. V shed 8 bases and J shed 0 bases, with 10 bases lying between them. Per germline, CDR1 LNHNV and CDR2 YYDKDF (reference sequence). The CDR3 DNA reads TGTGCCACCCATTCGGAAGCAACTAATGAAAAACTGTTTTTT. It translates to CATHSEATNEKLFF. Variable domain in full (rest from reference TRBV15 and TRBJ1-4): DAMVIQNPRYQVTQFGKPVTLSCSQTLNHNVMYWYQQKSSQAPKLLFHYYDKDFNNEADTPDNFQSRRPNTSFCFLDIRSPGLGDTAMYLCATHSEATNEKLFFGSGTQLSVL.

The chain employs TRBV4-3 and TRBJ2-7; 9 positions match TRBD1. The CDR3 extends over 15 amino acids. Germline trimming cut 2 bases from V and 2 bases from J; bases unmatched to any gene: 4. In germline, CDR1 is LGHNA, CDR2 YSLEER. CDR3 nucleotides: TGCGCCAGCAGCCAATATCGGACAGGGGCCTACGAGCAGTACTTC. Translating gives CASSQYRTGAYEQYF.

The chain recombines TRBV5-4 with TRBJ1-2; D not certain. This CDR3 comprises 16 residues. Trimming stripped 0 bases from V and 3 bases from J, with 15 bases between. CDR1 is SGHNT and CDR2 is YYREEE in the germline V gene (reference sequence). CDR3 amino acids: CASSLDSQVYYYGYTF. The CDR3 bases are TGTGCCAGCAGCTTGGATAGTCAGGTTTATTACTATGGCTACACCTTC.

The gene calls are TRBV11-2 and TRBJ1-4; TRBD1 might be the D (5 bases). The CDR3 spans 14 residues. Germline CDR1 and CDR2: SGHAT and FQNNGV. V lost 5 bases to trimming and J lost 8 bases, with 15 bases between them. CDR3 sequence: CASSRQNVGEKLFF. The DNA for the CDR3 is TGTGCCAGCAGCCGACAGAATGTTGGCGAAAAACTGTTTTTT.

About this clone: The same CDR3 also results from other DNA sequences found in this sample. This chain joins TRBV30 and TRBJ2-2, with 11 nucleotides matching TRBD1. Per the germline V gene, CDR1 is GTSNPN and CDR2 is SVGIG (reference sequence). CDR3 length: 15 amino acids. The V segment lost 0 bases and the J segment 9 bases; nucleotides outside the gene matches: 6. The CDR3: CAWSVMGTGGRELFF. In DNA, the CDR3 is TGTGCCTGGAGTGTAATGGGGACAGGGGGTCGGGAGCTGTTTTTT.

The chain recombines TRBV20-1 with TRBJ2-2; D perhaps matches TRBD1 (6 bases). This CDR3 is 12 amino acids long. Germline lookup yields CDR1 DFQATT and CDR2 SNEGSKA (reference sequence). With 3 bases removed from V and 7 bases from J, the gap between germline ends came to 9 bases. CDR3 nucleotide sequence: TGCAGTGCTAGTGGGGGCCTCGGGGAGCTGTTTTTT. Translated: CSASGGLGELFF.

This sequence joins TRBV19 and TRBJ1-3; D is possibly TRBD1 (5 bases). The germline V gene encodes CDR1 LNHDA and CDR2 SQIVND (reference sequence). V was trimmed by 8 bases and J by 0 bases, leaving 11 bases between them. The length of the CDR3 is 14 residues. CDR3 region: CASAGVTSGNTIYF. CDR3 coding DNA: TGTGCCAGTGCGGGGGTTACCTCTGGAAACACCATATATTTT.

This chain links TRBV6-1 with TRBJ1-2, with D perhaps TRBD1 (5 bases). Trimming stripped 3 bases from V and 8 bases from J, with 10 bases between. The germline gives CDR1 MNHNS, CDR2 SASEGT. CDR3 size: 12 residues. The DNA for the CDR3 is TGTGCCAGCAGTGACCCGACAGTGGGCTACACCTTC. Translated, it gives CASSDPTVGYTF.

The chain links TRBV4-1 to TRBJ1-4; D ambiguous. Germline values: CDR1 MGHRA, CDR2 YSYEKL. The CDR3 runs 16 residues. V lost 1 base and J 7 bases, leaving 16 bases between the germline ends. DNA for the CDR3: TGCGCCAGCAGCCAAGCCGCGGCGGGCTTTACTGAAAAACTGTTTTTT. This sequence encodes CASSQAAAGFTEKLFF.

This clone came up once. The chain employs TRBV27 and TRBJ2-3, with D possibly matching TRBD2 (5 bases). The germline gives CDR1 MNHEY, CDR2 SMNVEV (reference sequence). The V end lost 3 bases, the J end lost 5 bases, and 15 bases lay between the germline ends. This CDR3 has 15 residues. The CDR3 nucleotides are TGTGCCAGCAGTTTGCGGGCTCTCCTGGGAGATACGCAGTATTTT. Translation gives CASSLRALLGDTQYF.

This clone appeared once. In nucleotides, the CDR3 is TGTGCCAGCAGCCAAACCGGGACAGGGGGTGAAAAACTGTTTTTT. Translated: CASSQTGTGGEKLFF. The gene calls are TRBV16 and TRBJ1-4; 11 bases are a match to TRBD1. Per the germline V gene, CDR1 is KGHSY and CDR2 is FQNENV. The trim removed 2 bases at V and 7 bases at J, leaving 3 bases unmatched. This CDR3 spans 15 amino acids.